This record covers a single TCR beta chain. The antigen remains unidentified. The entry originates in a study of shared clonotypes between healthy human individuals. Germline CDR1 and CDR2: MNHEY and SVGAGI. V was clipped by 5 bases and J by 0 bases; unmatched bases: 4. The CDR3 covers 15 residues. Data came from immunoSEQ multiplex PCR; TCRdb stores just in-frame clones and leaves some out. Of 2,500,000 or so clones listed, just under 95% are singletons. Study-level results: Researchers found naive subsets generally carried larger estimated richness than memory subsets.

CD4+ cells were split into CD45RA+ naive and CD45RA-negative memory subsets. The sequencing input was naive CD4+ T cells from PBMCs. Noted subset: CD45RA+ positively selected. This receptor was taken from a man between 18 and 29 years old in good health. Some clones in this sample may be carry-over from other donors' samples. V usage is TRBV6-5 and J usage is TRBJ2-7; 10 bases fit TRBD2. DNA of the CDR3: TGTGCCAGCAGTATAGCGGGAGGCAGCTCCTACGAGCAGTACTTC. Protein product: CASSIAGGSSYEQYF.